This T cell receptor (beta chain) was retrieved from a study of cytomegalovirus exposure and HLA in healthy donors. The PCR used 60 Vbeta and 13 Jbeta primers. The repertoire was sequenced with immunoSEQ multiplex PCR; TCRdb's copy has only in-frame clones and lacks some. The table has 90,000 to 100,000 clones, around four fifths seen once. V lost 0 bases and J lost 7, with 7 bases in between. Looked up from germline, CDR1 is LGHNA and CDR2 is YSLEER. The CDR3 covers 14 residues. This clone was counted between two and nine times. The sample consisted of PBMCs. The source of this sequence is a woman aged 60-70 years in good health and CMV-seronegative. This chain joins TRBV4-3 and TRBJ1-6, with D unresolved. CDR3 loop: CASSQEQQNSPLHF. The CDR3 DNA sequence: TGCGCCAGCAGCCAAGAACAGCAGAATTCACCCCTCCACTTT.